The table lists the clone carrying this TCR beta chain with a few counts. The sample comes from a study of blood T cell repertoires in COVID-19. Study details: There were acute and convalescent COVID-19 samples, and they came from the United States, Italy and Spain. The cDNA or gDNA used as material had been derived from T cells, B-cell-depleted T cells, or PBMCs.

Germline CDR1 is MNHEY and CDR2 is SVGAGI. CDR3 length: 16 amino acids. The ends were cut back, 2 bases at V and 0 bases at J, with 11 bases in the middle. Source study methods: Scientists estimated how many nucleated cells there were by amplifying reference gene primers. Assay used: immunoSEQ multiplex PCR; TCRdb lists only in-frame clones, some missing. Clone size and V and J calls were adopted from that table, with D and trimming inferred from the DNA. This sample carries more than 250,000 clones, 70% to 90% of them seen once, and the ten largest clones take less than 6.5%. Source material: peripheral blood. V is TRBV6-5 and J is TRBJ1-3; a possible D gene is TRBD1 (6 bases). This receptor was taken from a man aged 45-65 years with active or convalescent COVID-19. The CDR3 loop reads CASSYGRGASGNTIYF. Here the CDR3 DNA reads TGTGCCAGCAGTTACGGCAGGGGAGCCTCTGGAAACACCATATATTTT.